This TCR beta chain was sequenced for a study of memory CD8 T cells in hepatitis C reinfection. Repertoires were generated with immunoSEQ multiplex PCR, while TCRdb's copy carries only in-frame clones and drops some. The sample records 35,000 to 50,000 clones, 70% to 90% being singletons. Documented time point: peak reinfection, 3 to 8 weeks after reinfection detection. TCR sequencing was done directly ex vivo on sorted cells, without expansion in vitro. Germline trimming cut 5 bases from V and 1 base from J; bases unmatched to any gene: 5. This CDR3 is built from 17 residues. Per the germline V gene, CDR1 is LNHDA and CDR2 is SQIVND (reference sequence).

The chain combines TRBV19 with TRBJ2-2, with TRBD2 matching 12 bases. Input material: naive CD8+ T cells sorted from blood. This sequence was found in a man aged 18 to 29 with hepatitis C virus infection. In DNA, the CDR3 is TGTGCCAGTAGTTCGACTAGCGGGAGACAGAACACCGGGGAGCTGTTTTTT. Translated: CASSSTSGRQNTGELFF.